The present TCR beta chain was sequenced within a study of blood T cell repertoires in COVID-19. As for the study in general: The analysed material was cDNA or gDNA that came from T cells, B-cell-depleted T cells, or PBMCs.

Clinical histories supplied by participants themselves formed the basis of cohort assignment. Germline V gene sequence: CDR1 MDHEN, CDR2 SYDVKM. The germline V and J ends were trimmed by 6 bases and 1 base, with 15 bases remaining between them. CDR3 length equals 15 residues. In the source study's methods: Reference gene primers were amplified, and this amplification served to estimate nucleated cell counts. Profiled with immunoSEQ multiplex PCR; TCRdb holds only in-frame clones, not every one. D and trimming were read from the DNA, whereas the V and J calls and clone size are those reported in that table. The profile covers fewer than 450,000 clones, with 90% appearing a single time and around 0.6% taken by the ten largest.

The sample comprised PBMCs or T cells enriched from blood (not recorded which). This sequence joins TRBV28 and TRBJ1-2; D is ambiguous. The TCR was taken from a man between 18 and 29 years old who had recovered from COVID-19. CDR3 nucleotide sequence: TGTGCCAGCAGGAGGCTCGCGGCTCTTAACTATGGCTACACCTTC. Translated: CASRRLAALNYGYTF.